This T cell receptor beta chain originates from a study of cytomegalovirus exposure and HLA in healthy donors. Study findings and constraints: The TCR clusters that emerged in the first cohort tended, a later analysis found, to co-occur in the roughly 120 validation repertoires. Most TCR sequences showed up rarely, but some public TCRs showed up in many donors. Investigators reported fewer than 200 TCR beta chains as tied to cytomegalovirus.

The V gene's germline CDR1 is SGHTA and CDR2 FQGNSA. V was clipped by 3 bases and J by 6 bases, with 6 bases between them. The CDR3 is made up of 12 amino acids. Assay: immunoSEQ multiplex PCR; the TCRdb copy retains only in-frame clones and omits some. The table lists about 44,000 clones, approximately 94% of them singletons, with less than 2.5% in the top ten. Concerning this clone itself: What it binds is unknown.

Sequenced sample: PBMCs. The V gene is TRBV7-2, the J gene TRBJ2-1, with D unclear. The sequence was obtained from a woman aged 18-29 years in good health and CMV-seronegative. The CDR3 DNA reads TGTGCCAGCAGCTTGTCTAGCAATGAGCAGTTCTTC. Protein product: CASSLSSNEQFF. Full variable domain (missing parts from reference TRBV7-2 and TRBJ2-1): GAGVSQSPSNKVTEKGKDVELRCDPISGHTALYWYRQSLGQGLEFLIYFQGNSAPDKSGLPSDRFSAERTGGSVSTLTIQRTQQEDSAVYLCASSLSSNEQFFGPGTRLTVL.